These 27 T cell receptor beta chains were sequenced from one sample in a study of T cell clusters in autoimmune cytopenias. Some 38,000 genome equivalents of blood DNA were amplified for TRB. One tube held mixed TRB-A and TRB-B primer pools for touch-down PCR. TCRdb re-called the multiplex PCR reads, yielding one record per CDR3 amino acid sequence without DNA. The sample table includes 6,100 or so distinct CDR3 sequences. These data were likewise used in another study, on T cell repertoires in aging, cancer and after chemotherapy.

Input material: peripheral blood. The origin of the receptors is a human donor in good health.

J is TRBJ2-7 and V is TRBV6-2 or TRBV6-3; no DNA is available, so the TRBD1 call from TCRdb remains unchecked. CDR3 length equals 16 residues. The germline V gene encodes CDR1 MNHEY and CDR2 SVGEGT. The CDR3 protein is CASSYSGGGRKGEQYF.

J is TRBJ1-1 and V is TRBV20-1. The CDR3 is 13 amino acids. In germline, CDR1 is DFQATT, CDR2 SNEGSKA (reference sequence). The CDR3 loop reads CSAREVSGMFAFF.

This clonotype is labeled medium-sized based on frequency. The chain is built from TRBV5-6 and TRBJ2-7. The germline gives CDR1 SGHDT, CDR2 YYEEEE. The CDR3 runs to 15 residues. The CDR3 loop reads CASSLFRGVSQEQYF.

This clonotype is deemed medium-sized by its frequency. V gene TRBV19 combines with J gene TRBJ1-2; absent DNA, TCRdb's TRBD1 call cannot be checked. This CDR3 comprises 15 residues. The germline V gene encodes CDR1 LNHDA and CDR2 SQIVND (reference sequence). The chain's CDR3 is CASSIGSGTGVGYTF.

Frequency places this clonotype as medium-sized. The J gene is TRBJ2-2, the V gene TRBV19; TCRdb returns TRBD2, unconfirmable since there is no DNA. Germline-derived CDR1 and CDR2 are LNHDA and SQIVND (reference sequence). The CDR3 sequence is 15 residues long. The CDR3 region is CASKGLEITNGELFF.

According to its frequency, this clonotype is medium-sized (0.01 to 0.1%). The V gene is TRBV18, the J gene TRBJ2-2; TCRdb outputs TRBD2, but without DNA this stays unchecked. This CDR3 has 18 residues. Germline V gives CDR1 KGHSH, CDR2 LQKENI. The CDR3 reads CASSLFGRTSLGTGELFF.

By frequency, this clonotype is medium-sized (0.01 to 0.1%). CDR3: CASSLEAGGEKLFF. The V call is TRBV7-6, the J call TRBJ1-4; the TRBD1 assignment by TCRdb is unverifiable without DNA. The CDR3 is 14 amino acids. CDR1 and CDR2 (germline): SGHVS, FNYEAQ. The variable domain in full, with the rest retrieved from reference TRBV7-6 and TRBJ1-4, is GAGVSQSPRYKVTKRGQDVALRCDPISGHVSLYWYRQALGQGPEFLTYFNYEAQQDKSGLPNDRFSAERPEGSISTLTIQRTEQRDSAMYRCASSLEAGGEKLFFGSGTQLSVL.

Considering frequency, this clonotype is medium-sized. This rearrangement joins TRBV19 to TRBJ2-2; the D gene TCRdb calls, TRBD1, cannot be checked with no DNA. Germline V gene sequence: CDR1 LNHDA, CDR2 SQIVND (reference sequence). The CDR3 covers 16 residues. The CDR3 loop reads CASSRTGHTNTGELFF.

Judged by frequency, this clonotype is medium-sized (0.01 to 0.1%). The chain couples TRBV6-1 to TRBJ2-2; the D call of TRBD1 rests on TCRdb alone, since no DNA is present to check it. Germline-derived CDR1 and CDR2 are MNHNS and SASEGT. This CDR3 has 14 residues. The chain's CDR3 is CASQTGLGTGELFF.

The CDR3 protein is CASSLGGTADNEQFF. This chain uses TRBV5-1 with TRBJ2-1. The CDR3 contains 15 residues. In germline, CDR1 is SGHRS, CDR2 YFSETQ.

This clonotype is called medium-sized based on its frequency. J is TRBJ1-2 and V is TRBV29-1. Germline CDR1 and CDR2: SQVTM and ANQGSEA. The CDR3 has 12 amino acids. Here the CDR3 reads CSVDRLLYGYTF.

This clonotype is deemed medium-sized by its frequency. V and J are TRBV6-6 and TRBJ2-7; no DNA is available, so the TRBD1 call from TCRdb remains unchecked. CDR1 is MNHNY, CDR2 SVGAGI, per germline (reference sequence). This CDR3 comprises 12 residues. The CDR3 sequence is CASGRLGREQYF.

This clonotype ranks as medium-sized in terms of frequency. The rearrangement joins TRBV6-2 or TRBV6-3 to TRBJ1-6. The CDR3 runs 15 residues. Germline assignment: CDR1 MNHEY and CDR2 SVGEGT. Here the CDR3 reads CASMEGSSYNSPLHF.

V usage is TRBV7-6 and J usage is TRBJ1-1; TCRdb gives TRBD1 as the D gene, but with no DNA this cannot be confirmed. Per the germline V gene, CDR1 is SGHVS and CDR2 is FNYEAQ. The length of the CDR3 is 16 residues. This CDR3 is CASSPTGAGVATEAFF. The whole variable domain, filled in from reference TRBV7-6 and TRBJ1-1, reads GAGVSQSPRYKVTKRGQDVALRCDPISGHVSLYWYRQALGQGPEFLTYFNYEAQQDKSGLPNDRFSAERPEGSISTLTIQRTEQRDSAMYRCASSPTGAGVATEAFFGQGTRLTVV.

The rearrangement uses TRBV12-3 or TRBV12-4 and TRBJ1-2. This CDR3 is built from 14 residues. The CDR3 spells CASSPPTAGYGYTF.

The chain employs TRBV24-1 and TRBJ2-1; lacking DNA, the TRBD1 call made by TCRdb goes unchecked. This CDR3 contains 16 residues. Germline CDR1 reads KGHDR; CDR2 reads SFDVKD. CDR3 loop: CATSEPGQGESNEQFF.

V and J are TRBV30 and TRBJ1-1; no DNA is available, so the TRBD1 call from TCRdb remains unchecked. Germline loops: CDR1 GTSNPN, CDR2 SVGIG (reference sequence). This CDR3 is built from 12 residues. The CDR3: CASPHTNTEAFF.

The CDR3: CASSESAGTGGPEAFF. The J gene is TRBJ1-1, the V gene TRBV6-2 or TRBV6-3; TCRdb proposes TRBD1, but this gene call is untestable without DNA. This CDR3 spans 16 amino acids. Germline V gene data show CDR1 as MNHEY and CDR2 as SVGEGT.

This clonotype ranks as medium-sized (0.01 to 0.1%) in terms of frequency. This chain joins TRBV30 and TRBJ1-2; without DNA, the TCRdb call of TRBD1 cannot be checked. This CDR3 comprises 12 residues. Germline-derived CDR1 and CDR2 are GTSNPN and SVGIG (reference sequence). This chain's CDR3 is CASGQGDYGYTF. Looking up the rest from reference TRBV30 and TRBJ1-2 gives the full variable domain: SQTIHQWPATLVQPVGSPLSLECTVEGTSNPNLYWYRQAAGRGLQLLFYSVGIGQISSEVPQNLSASRPQDRQFILSSKKLLLSDSGFYLCASGQGDYGYTFGSGTRLTVV.

This chain connects TRBV18 to TRBJ1-1. Germline CDR1 reads KGHSH; CDR2 reads LQKENI. The CDR3 contains 13 residues. This CDR3 is CASSRVLNTEAFF.

The V call is TRBV20-1, the J call TRBJ2-2; the D call from TCRdb, TRBD1, cannot be confirmed without DNA. Per germline, CDR1 DFQATT and CDR2 SNEGSKA (reference sequence). The CDR3 has 15 amino acids. CDR3: CSARPGTVLSGELFF.

The chain combines TRBV11-1 with TRBJ2-7; TCRdb's D call of TRBD2 is untestable without DNA. The CDR3 totals 17 residues. CDR1 and CDR2 (germline): SGHAT, FQDESV (reference sequence). The CDR3 loop reads CASSLRGLAGRSYEQYF.

This clonotype is deemed medium-sized by its frequency. V gene TRBV19 combines with J gene TRBJ2-6. Germline CDR1 LNHDA, CDR2 SQIVND (reference sequence). CDR3 size: 13 residues. The CDR3: CASSISGANVLTF.

The chain recombines TRBV20-1 with TRBJ2-7; there is no DNA to check the TCRdb D call of TRBD2. Germline loops: CDR1 DFQATT, CDR2 SNEGSKA (reference sequence). The CDR3 runs to 15 residues. The CDR3 loop reads CSADHRDTRGYEQYF.

This clonotype ranks as medium-sized in terms of frequency. The rearrangement uses TRBV19 and TRBJ1-3; there is no DNA to check the TCRdb D call of TRBD1. This CDR3 comprises 15 residues. Germline V CDR1 and CDR2: LNHDA, SQIVND (reference sequence). Here the CDR3 reads CASSSGTASGNTIYF.

The chain has TRBV7-9 and TRBJ1-2. The germline gives CDR1 SEHNR, CDR2 FQNEAQ (reference sequence). The CDR3 extends over 14 amino acids. CDR3 residues: CASSLSLGPYGYTF.

The V and J genes are TRBV14 and TRBJ2-4; TCRdb's assignment of TRBD1 cannot be checked, as there is no DNA. There are 16 residues in the CDR3. Looked up from germline, CDR1 is SGHDN and CDR2 is FVKESK. The CDR3 sequence is CASSQYTGLGKNIQYF.